Reported below is one T cell receptor beta chain. Original analysis: Nucleated cell number was recorded as an estimate derived from reference gene primer amplification. Assay used: immunoSEQ multiplex PCR; TCRdb lists only in-frame clones, some missing. The V and J calls and clone size were taken over from that table, and D and trimming were inferred from the DNA. The sample yields 150,000 to 200,000 clones, 70% to 80% seen once. These data belong to a study of blood T cell repertoires in COVID-19. Study as a whole: The cDNA or gDNA used as material had been derived from T cells, B-cell-depleted T cells, or PBMCs.

Cohorts were determined from participant-reported clinical history. The germline CDR1 and CDR2 sequences are LNHDA and SQIVND (reference sequence). The V segment lost 4 bases and the J segment 3 bases; nucleotides outside the gene matches: 9. The CDR3 is 16 residues long. The origin of this receptor is a woman aged 45-65 years who had recovered from COVID-19. The chain combines TRBV19 with TRBJ2-1; 7 nucleotides line up with TRBD2. Sequenced input: PBMCs or T cells enriched from blood (not recorded which). The CDR3 loop is CASSTASGGVYNEQFF. The CDR3 nucleotides are TGTGCCAGTAGTACTGCTAGCGGCGGTGTCTACAATGAGCAGTTCTTC.